The clone carrying this T cell receptor beta chain was counted between two and nine times. Its target is unknown. J lost 3 bases, V lost 4 bases, and 4 bases had no gene match. The germline V gene encodes CDR1 SGHRS and CDR2 YFSETQ. CDR3 size: 17 residues. PCR employed 60 Vbeta and 13 Jbeta primers. Using immunoSEQ multiplex PCR, the repertoire was profiled, and TCRdb retains in-frame clones only, with some absent. The table has tens of thousands of clones, around 70% seen once. This sample stems from a study of cytomegalovirus exposure and HLA in healthy donors. Regarding the study as a whole: TCR association rates varied by HLA locus in a later analysis, with DRB1 highest and HLA-C lowest. Later work associated 17,000 or so TCR beta sequences with HLA alleles at 0.05 false discovery rate. About 87% or about 30% of the time was how often most TCR beta V segments were productive, according to an earlier analysis.

Material: PBMCs. This receptor was taken from a young man in good health and CMV-seronegative. The chain is built from TRBV5-1 and TRBJ2-1; 16 positions agree with TRBD2. CDR3 nucleotides: TGCGCCAGCAGCCCAGGGACTAGCGGGGGGGTCTACAATGAGCAGTTCTTC. It is translated as CASSPGTSGGVYNEQFF.